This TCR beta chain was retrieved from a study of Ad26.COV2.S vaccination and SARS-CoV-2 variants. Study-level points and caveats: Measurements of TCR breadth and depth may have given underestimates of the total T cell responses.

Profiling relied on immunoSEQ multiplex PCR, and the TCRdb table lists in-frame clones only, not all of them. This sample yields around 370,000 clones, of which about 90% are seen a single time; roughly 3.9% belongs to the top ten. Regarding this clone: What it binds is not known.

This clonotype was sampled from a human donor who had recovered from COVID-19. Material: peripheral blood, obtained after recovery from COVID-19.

CDR3 nucleotides: TGTGCCAGCAGCCGGACTAGCGGGGAGAGATACACGCAGTATTTT. It translates to CASSRTSGERYTQYF. V and J are TRBV7-9 and TRBJ2-3; 12 nucleotides match TRBD2. J gave up 9 bases and V 5 bases, and 9 bases lay outside the gene matches. CDR1 is SEHNR and CDR2 is FQNEAQ in the germline V gene (reference sequence). The CDR3 totals 15 residues.